A selection of T cell receptor beta chains follows, all from one sample in a study of blood T cell repertoires in COVID-19. Some clones are missing from TCRdb's copy, which holds only in-frame ones; the method was immunoSEQ multiplex PCR. The sample contains 50,000 or so clones, about 90% of which appear only once. Sequencing was done on a sample of peripheral blood. The receptor source for this set is an older man with active COVID-19. Both conserved end residues are part of each CDR3. The D gene is left open where the match is weak. The size field is filled for only some rows; it gives once, few, many or a size class.

CDR3 length	D gene	V gene	clone size	J gene	CDR3 DNA	CDR3 protein
12	-	TRBV30	-	TRBJ1-4	TGTGCTTGGAACTCGGGGGGTGAAAAACTGTTTTTT	CAWNSGGEKLFF
16	TRBD1	TRBV7-6	-	TRBJ2-2	TGTGCCAGCAGCAACCGACAGGGGGCGAACACCGGGGAGCTGTTTTTT	CASSNRQGANTGELFF
15	TRBD1	TRBV10-3	-	TRBJ2-3	TGTGCCATCAGTTCCGGGACAGGGGGTTTAGATACGCAGTATTTT	CAISSGTGGLDTQYF
12	-	TRBV18	-	TRBJ2-3	TGTGCCAGCTCACAACTGCTAGATACGCAGTATTTT	CASSQLLDTQYF
16	TRBD1	TRBV11-1	-	TRBJ2-7	TGTGCCAGCAGCTCCTCTCCGGGACAGGGGAACTACGAGCAGTACTTC	CASSSSPGQGNYEQYF
15	-	TRBV7-9	-	TRBJ2-4	TGTGCCAGCAGCTTAGCCCTGGGGACTAAAAACATTCAGTACTTC	CASSLALGTKNIQYF
13	-	TRBV12-3/TRBV12-4	-	TRBJ2-4	TGTGCCAGCAGCCATGTGACAGGAAACATTCAGTACTTC	CASSHVTGNIQYF
15	TRBD1	TRBV19	-	TRBJ2-1	TGTGCCAGTAGTGGGGGGACAGGGACCTACAATGAGCAGTTCTTC	CASSGGTGTYNEQFF
13	TRBD1	TRBV3-1/TRBV3-2	-	TRBJ1-2	TGTGCCAGCAGCCAAGCAGGGGGCTGGGGCTACACCTTC	CASSQAGGWGYTF
16	TRBD1	TRBV7-8	-	TRBJ2-5	TGTGCCAGCAGCTTATTGACAGGGGGCCTTCAAGAGACCCAGTACTTC	CASSLLTGGLQETQYF
12	-	TRBV21-1	once	TRBJ2-4	TGTGCCAGCAGCGCGGGCAAAAACATTCAGTACTTC	CASSAGKNIQYF
15	TRBD2	TRBV10-1	-	TRBJ2-3	TGCGCCAGCAGTGATCGAGCGGGGATGGCAGATACGCAGTATTTT	CASSDRAGMADTQYF
12	-	TRBV4-1	once	TRBJ2-7	TGCGCCAGCAGCGCACGCGCGGACGAGCAGTACTTC	CASSARADEQYF
15	-	TRBV11-2	-	TRBJ2-1	TGTGCCAGCAGTCCAAAGTGGGCAGCCTACAATGAGCAGTTCTTC	CASSPKWAAYNEQFF
16	TRBD2	TRBV6-5	-	TRBJ2-2	TGTGCCAGCAGTTACGAGAGCGGGGTAGGCACCGGGGAGCTGTTTTTT	CASSYESGVGTGELFF
14	TRBD1	TRBV4-1	-	TRBJ2-2	TGCGCCAGCAGCCGGACAGGGGAGATCGGGGAGCTGTTTTTT	CASSRTGEIGELFF
16	-	TRBV6-6	-	TRBJ2-1	TGTGCCAGCAGTCGGCAAACAGGCAGCTCCTACAATGAGCAGTTCTTC	CASSRQTGSSYNEQFF
15	TRBD2	TRBV6-5	-	TRBJ2-5	TGTGCCAGCGTTGGACTAGCGGGGCGTGTGGAGACCCAGTACTTC	CASVGLAGRVETQYF
12	TRBD1	TRBV11-2	few	TRBJ1-6	TGTGCCAGTAACAGGGGAAATTCACCCCTCCACTTT	CASNRGNSPLHF
12	-	TRBV2	-	TRBJ2-5	TGTGCCAGCGGGGGGAGTCAAGAGACCCAGTACTTC	CASGGSQETQYF
14	-	TRBV29-1	-	TRBJ2-4	TGCAGCGTTCTCGTGTCCCTAGCCAAAAACATTCAGTACTTC	CSVLVSLAKNIQYF
15	-	TRBV7-3	few	TRBJ2-2	TGTGCCAGCAGCTTATTAGGGGTGAACACCGGGGAGCTGTTTTTT	CASSLLGVNTGELFF
12	TRBD2	TRBV2	-	TRBJ2-5	TGTGCCAGCAGTCCGCGGGAGGAGACCCAGTACTTC	CASSPREETQYF
14	-	TRBV18	-	TRBJ1-6	TGTGCCAGCTCACCAGGACTCATAAATTCACCCCTCCACTTT	CASSPGLINSPLHF
14	-	TRBV4-3	-	TRBJ1-2	TGCGCCAGCAGCCCCTACCACAGGTCGTATGGCTACACCTTC	CASSPYHRSYGYTF
15	TRBD1	TRBV4-2	once	TRBJ1-2	TGTGCCAGCAGCCAAGGTAGCAGACAGGGCTATGGCTACACCTTC	CASSQGSRQGYGYTF
14	TRBD2	TRBV15	-	TRBJ2-7	TGTGCCACCAGCAGACTAGCGGGGGGGCTCGAGCAGTACTTC	CATSRLAGGLEQYF
15	-	TRBV3-1/TRBV3-2	-	TRBJ2-7	TGTGCCAGCAGCCAAGCAGGGGTAGGCTCCTACGAGCAGTACTTC	CASSQAGVGSYEQYF
13	-	TRBV18	-	TRBJ2-7	TGTGCCAGCTCACCCGACAGTAACTACGAGCAGTACTTC	CASSPDSNYEQYF
15	-	TRBV11-2	-	TRBJ1-6	TGTGCCAGCAGCCCCCGGGGGAACTATAATTCACCCCTCCACTTT	CASSPRGNYNSPLHF
14	-	TRBV7-9	-	TRBJ2-7	TGTGCCAGCAGCTCAGCTCGGGATTCCTACGAGCAGTACTTC	CASSSARDSYEQYF
13	TRBD2	TRBV6-5	-	TRBJ2-7	TGTGCCAGCACTAGCGGGGGGGCCTACGAGCAGTACTTC	CASTSGGAYEQYF
15	TRBD1	TRBV5-1	-	TRBJ2-5	TGCGCCAGCAGCTTGGGGACAGGGGGCGGAGAGACCCAGTACTTC	CASSLGTGGGETQYF
13	-	TRBV12-3/TRBV12-4	-	TRBJ1-1	TGTGCCAGCAGTCGAACGACAGATCACGGAGCTTTCTTT	CASSRTTDHGAFF
12	-	TRBV13	-	TRBJ1-1	TGTGCCAGCAGCTTCTCCAGGGCAGAAGCTTTCTTT	CASSFSRAEAFF
18	-	TRBV21-1	-	TRBJ1-5	TGTGCCAGCAGCAGTTGGACAGGGGTTGATTATAGCAATCAGCCCCAGCATTTT	CASSSWTGVDYSNQPQHF
14	TRBD1	TRBV7-8	once	TRBJ2-1	TGTGCCAGCAGCTTAGCGAAGGGACAGGTTGAGCAGTTCTTC	CASSLAKGQVEQFF
16	TRBD2	TRBV9	few	TRBJ2-1	TGTGCCAGCAGCGTAGGTTTAGCGGGGACGGGCAATGAGCAGTTCTTC	CASSVGLAGTGNEQFF
14	TRBD1	TRBV9	-	TRBJ1-2	TGTGCCAGCAGCACTCAAGGACAGGGGGCTGGCTACACCTTC	CASSTQGQGAGYTF
12	-	TRBV7-9	-	TRBJ1-2	TGTGCCAGCAGCGAAGACATCTATGGCTACACCTTC	CASSEDIYGYTF
14	-	TRBV27	-	TRBJ1-5	TGTGCCAGCAGTTTAGGGCAGAGAAATCAGCCCCAGCATTTT	CASSLGQRNQPQHF
15	-	TRBV2	-	TRBJ2-2	TGTGCCAGCAGTGAGAGTAGGGGCCCGCTATTGGAGCTGTTTTTT	CASSESRGPLLELFF
14	TRBD1	TRBV5-4	-	TRBJ2-1	TGTGCCAGCAGAATACGACAGGGAAACAATGAGCAGTTCTTC	CASRIRQGNNEQFF
13	-	TRBV6-5	few	TRBJ1-2	TGTGCCAGCAGATTCGGACAGACTTATGGCTACACCTTC	CASRFGQTYGYTF
12	-	TRBV3-1/TRBV3-2	-	TRBJ1-3	TGTGCCAGCACGGGGTCTGGAAACACCATATATTTT	CASTGSGNTIYF
16	TRBD1	TRBV30	-	TRBJ1-2	TGTGCCTGGAGTGCGACCTTATATGACAGGGTTCGTGGCTACACCTTC	CAWSATLYDRVRGYTF
13	TRBD2	TRBV5-1	-	TRBJ2-5	TGCGCCAGCACCCGGGGGGATCGAGAGACCCAGTACTTC	CASTRGDRETQYF
14	-	TRBV9	-	TRBJ2-5	TGTGCCAGCAGCGCCCGCGGGGCCCAAGAGACCCAGTACTTC	CASSARGAQETQYF
16	-	TRBV2	-	TRBJ1-3	TGTGCCAGCAGTGAAGCGCTGACGGCGGCTGGAAACACCATATATTTT	CASSEALTAAGNTIYF
14	-	TRBV5-1	-	TRBJ1-6	TGCGCCAGCAGGGAGAACCTATGGGATTCACCCCTCCACTTT	CASRENLWDSPLHF
16	-	TRBV10-3	-	TRBJ2-7	TGTGCCATCAGTGAGGGAGAGGACAGTATCTCCTACGAGCAGTACTTC	CAISEGEDSISYEQYF
15	-	TRBV4-1	-	TRBJ2-7	TGCGCCAGCAGCCAAGCTGGGGGAGGTGGTTACGAGCAGTACTTC	CASSQAGGGGYEQYF
12	-	TRBV9	-	TRBJ2-3	TGTGCCAGCAGCGTAGAGGGGGATACGCAGTATTTT	CASSVEGDTQYF
15	TRBD2	TRBV19	-	TRBJ2-5	TGTGCCAGTAGTATTAAGCGGGGGGCGGGTGAGACCCAGTACTTC	CASSIKRGAGETQYF
15	TRBD1	TRBV5-5	-	TRBJ1-1	TGTGCCAGCAGTTTAACGACAGGGGTTGACACTGAAGCTTTCTTT	CASSLTTGVDTEAFF